Below, 9 T cell receptor beta chains from the same sample are listed, as sequenced in a study of blood T cell repertoires in COVID-19. The protocol was immunoSEQ multiplex PCR, while the TCRdb copy is restricted to in-frame clones and leaves out a portion. The sample carries some 150,000 clones, roughly 88% recorded once. Sequencing was performed on PBMCs or T cells enriched from blood (not recorded which). Receptor source: a man aged 50 to 59 who had recovered from COVID-19.

This rearrangement joins TRBV30 to TRBJ1-3; no firm D call. Per germline, CDR1 GTSNPN and CDR2 SVGIG (reference sequence). This CDR3 spans 14 amino acids. Trimming shortened V by 2 bases and J by 4 bases, and 12 bases separated the two germline ends. The CDR3 protein is CAWSTGLQGNTIYF. The CDR3 nucleotides are TGTGCCTGGAGTACTGGGCTACAGGGAAACACCATATATTTT.

This chain links TRBV19 with TRBJ2-3; 11 nucleotides match TRBD2. The germline gives CDR1 LNHDA, CDR2 SQIVND (reference sequence). The CDR3 covers 16 residues. After removal of 5 bases from V and 6 bases from J, the junction contained 10 bases not matched to a gene. Written as DNA, the CDR3 is TGTGCCAGTAGTCCCGGGACTAGCGGATGGATGGATACGCAGTATTTT. This encodes CASSPGTSGWMDTQYF.

The chain links TRBV6-2 or TRBV6-3 to TRBJ1-1, with 9 positions matching TRBD1. The CDR3 runs to 18 residues. The J segment lost 5 bases and the V segment lost 6 bases, leaving 19 bases of the junction unmatched. Germline V gene data show CDR1 as MNHEY and CDR2 as SVGEGT. CDR3 nucleotide sequence: TGTGCCAGCAGCCCTCCTCCCGGGACAGGGCCAGGGAGGACTGAAGCTTTCTTT. Translation: CASSPPPGTGPGRTEAFF.

This clone was counted a single time. This chain links TRBV7-9 with TRBJ2-3; 9 bases fit TRBD1. Germline loops: CDR1 SEHNR, CDR2 FQNEAQ (reference sequence). V dropped 5 bases and J dropped 2; count of bases not matched to a gene: 11. The CDR3 consists of 17 residues. The CDR3 DNA is TGTGCCAGCAGCGCGACGGGACAGGGCGCTCCCACAGATACGCAGTATTTT. Encoded protein: CASSATGQGAPTDTQYF.

This clone came up many times. The chain is built from TRBV10-3 and TRBJ2-7; possible D gene TRBD2, 6 bases. This CDR3 comprises 13 residues. Between the trimmed V and J ends, which lost 3 bases and 2 bases, there was a span of 8 bases. Germline assignment: CDR1 ENHRY and CDR2 SYGVKD. The CDR3 DNA is TGTGCCATCAGTGACAGGACTACCTACGAGCAGTACTTC. Protein product: CAISDRTTYEQYF.

The chain employs TRBV28 and TRBJ2-4; D perhaps matches TRBD2 (7 bases). Germline CDR1 MDHEN, CDR2 SYDVKM. The CDR3 is 18 amino acids. The V and J ends lost 8 bases and 0 bases respectively, with 23 bases between them. CDR3: CASVLGGAETLAKNIQYF. CDR3 nucleotide sequence: TGTGCCAGCGTCTTAGGGGGGGCTGAGACCCTAGCCAAAAACATTCAGTACTTC.

This clone appeared a single time. This sequence joins TRBV6-1 and TRBJ2-1, with D possibly matching TRBD2 (5 bases). Germline values: CDR1 MNHNS, CDR2 SASEGT. V shed 0 bases and J shed 4 bases, with 16 bases lying between them. The CDR3 contains 17 residues. The CDR3 loop is CASSEARGFGLYNEQFF. The CDR3 DNA sequence: TGTGCCAGCAGTGAAGCTCGGGGTTTTGGGCTTTACAATGAGCAGTTCTTC.

The chain is built from TRBV30 and TRBJ2-5, with D tentatively TRBD1 (6 bases). The V gene's germline CDR1 is GTSNPN and CDR2 SVGIG (reference sequence). V lost 1 base and J lost 5, with 17 bases in between. The CDR3 totals 15 residues. For the CDR3, the DNA is TGTGCCTGGAGTGGCGGGCAGGGGAATTCGGAGACCCAGTACTTC. Protein product: CAWSGGQGNSETQYF.

This clone has just a few counts. The chain uses TRBV19 and TRBJ2-3; 9 bases are a match to TRBD2. V gave up 6 bases and J gave up 4 bases; unmatched junction bases: 2. This CDR3 is 13 amino acids long. Germline V gene lookup returns CDR1 LNHDA and CDR2 SQIVND (reference sequence). The CDR3 spells CASRVAGADTQYF. The CDR3 nucleotides read TGTGCCAGTAGGGTAGCGGGGGCAGATACGCAGTATTTT. Filled out from reference TRBV19 and TRBJ2-3, the complete variable domain reads DGGITQSPKYLFRKEGQNVTLSCEQNLNHDAMYWYRQDPGQGLRLIYYSQIVNDFQKGDIAEGYSVSREKKESFPLTVTSAQKNPTAFYLCASRVAGADTQYFGPGTRLTVL.